This TCR beta chain was identified during a study of cytomegalovirus exposure and HLA in healthy donors. Overall study findings and caveats: When presence/absence was analysed, sequencing depth was taken to be roughly uniform across donors. Highly shared sequence variants in one cluster were likely a sequencing artifact.

As concerns this clone: Its antigen is still unknown.

The V end was cut by 0 bases, the J end by 8 bases, with 13 bases between. The CDR3 spans 14 residues. Germline V lookup: CDR1 SGHDN, CDR2 FVKESK. This PCR relied on a set of 60 Vbeta primers and 13 Jbeta primers. Libraries were prepared by immunoSEQ multiplex PCR; TCRdb keeps only in-frame clonotypes and omits some of them. This sample yields fewer than 200,000 clones, of which about four fifths are seen a single time; roughly 1.5% belongs to the top ten. The material sequenced was PBMCs. This receptor was obtained from a male donor in good health and CMV-seronegative. This rearrangement joins TRBV14 to TRBJ1-2, with a possible D match to TRBD1 (6 bases). Here the CDR3 DNA reads TGTGCCAGCAGCCAAGAACAGGGCGTTGGGGGCTACACCTTC. Translation: CASSQEQGVGGYTF.